The next 32 T cell receptor beta chains were all read from a single sample in a study of graft-versus-host responses after intestinal transplantation. TCRdb keeps only in-frame clones here, not all; method: immunoSEQ multiplex PCR. Of 85,000 to 90,000 clones listed, roughly 90% are singletons. These receptors have no known antigen. Sequences were derived from unstimulated CD4+ T cells sorted from spleen or lymph node cells, sampled before intestinal transplant. Source of these receptors: a human donor who received an intestinal transplant.

The chain couples TRBV6-1 to TRBJ2-3; weak D call: TRBD1 (6 bases). CDR1 is MNHNS and CDR2 is SASEGT in the germline V gene. V gave up 3 bases and J gave up 10 bases, with 20 bases separating them. The CDR3 runs to 15 residues. CDR3 loop: CASSDRMMGAVAQYF. CDR3 DNA sequence: TGTGCCAGCAGTGACCGGATGATGGGGGCAGTGGCGCAGTATTTT.

The rearrangement joins TRBV11-2 to TRBJ2-5; D possibly corresponds to TRBD2 (5 bases). Trimming took off 4 bases at V and 1 base at J, with 10 bases between the two ends. Germline CDR1 reads SGHAT; CDR2 reads FQNNGV. This CDR3 region has 14 residues. CDR3 sequence reads: CASSSRLRQETQYF. Written as DNA, the CDR3 is TGTGCCAGCAGCTCCCGACTACGCCAAGAGACCCAGTACTTC.

The chain employs TRBV7-9 and TRBJ1-1, with D possibly being TRBD1 (5 bases). Germline V gene data show CDR1 as SEHNR and CDR2 as FQNEAQ (reference sequence). There are 13 residues in the CDR3. V lost 1 base and J 3 bases, leaving 6 bases between the germline ends. Written as DNA, the CDR3 is TGTGCCAGCAGCTTAGAAGGGGACACTGAAGCTTTCTTT. Translating gives CASSLEGDTEAFF.

The genes are TRBV18 and TRBJ2-7, with 8 nucleotides matching TRBD2. Germline CDR1 and CDR2: KGHSH and LQKENI. This CDR3 has 15 residues. Germline trimming cut 6 bases from V and 7 bases from J; bases unmatched to any gene: 14. The CDR3 spells CASSNLVGRAGEQYF. The DNA of the CDR3 is TGTGCCAGCTCCAACCTGGTCGGGAGGGCAGGTGAGCAGTACTTC.

CDR3: CATSRSTGVYDGYTF. In DNA, the CDR3 is TGTGCCACCAGCAGATCCACAGGGGTGTACGATGGCTACACCTTC. This sequence joins TRBV15 and TRBJ1-2, with 7 bases that match TRBD1. Losses at the gene ends were 2 bases for V and 6 bases for J; bases not matched to a gene: 9. The germline CDR1 and CDR2 sequences are LNHNV and YYDKDF (reference sequence). The CDR3 loop spans 15 amino acids.

This clone was seen once. The chain recombines TRBV28 with TRBJ1-1; D is ambiguous. Germline lookup yields CDR1 MDHEN and CDR2 SYDVKM. V was cut by 5 bases and J by 1 base, with 11 bases left in between. The CDR3 sequence is 14 residues long. CDR3 sequence: CASSPWEWNTEAFF. The CDR3 nucleotides read TGTGCCAGCAGTCCCTGGGAATGGAACACTGAAGCTTTCTTT.

The rearrangement uses TRBV6-5 and TRBJ2-7; the D is unclear. Germline CDR1 MNHEY, CDR2 SVGAGI. This CDR3 is built from 15 residues. Trimming took 0 bases from V and 5 from J, leaving 14 bases between them. This CDR3 reads CASSYSIQPSDEQYF. In nucleotides, the CDR3 is TGTGCCAGCAGTTACTCGATTCAGCCATCCGACGAGCAGTACTTC.

This chain joins TRBV9 and TRBJ2-1, with TRBD2 matching over 8 bases. The J segment lost 4 bases and the V segment lost 3 bases, leaving 9 bases of the junction unmatched. The CDR3 extends over 16 amino acids. CDR1 and CDR2 from the germline V gene are SGDLS and YYNGEE. The DNA of the CDR3 is TGTGCCAGCAGCGAGAGAGCGGGAGCATCTTACAATGAGCAGTTCTTC. Its protein is CASSERAGASYNEQFF.

This rearrangement joins TRBV4-2 to TRBJ1-1, with a tentative D call TRBD1 (6 bases). Germline CDR1 reads LGHNA; CDR2 reads YNFKEQ. Trimming stripped 6 bases from V and 0 bases from J, with 11 bases between. This CDR3 spans 14 amino acids. The CDR3 DNA follows: TGTGCCAGCAGTATACAGGGCTTGAACACTGAAGCTTTCTTT. This encodes CASSIQGLNTEAFF.

The chain employs TRBV6-4 and TRBJ2-5; 8 bases agree with TRBD2. V lost 8 bases, J lost 2 bases, and 19 bases stayed unmatched. Germline V CDR1 and CDR2: MRHNA, SNTAGT. This CDR3 is built from 18 residues. CDR3 residues: CASYGRAGDPTRQETQYF. The CDR3 DNA follows: TGTGCCAGCTACGGGCGAGCGGGGGACCCGACGAGACAAGAGACCCAGTACTTC.

The J gene is TRBJ2-1, the V gene TRBV9; tentatively, D is TRBD2 (7 bases). Between the trimmed V and J ends, which lost 2 bases and 2 bases, there was a span of 8 bases. In germline, CDR1 is SGDLS, CDR2 YYNGEE. The CDR3 runs 14 residues. The CDR3 coding sequence is TGTGCCAGCAGCGTCGGGGGGCCCTACAATGAGCAGTTCTTC. Protein sequence: CASSVGGPYNEQFF. Full variable domain (remainder filled in from reference TRBV9 and TRBJ2-1): DSGVTQTPKHLITATGQRVTLRCSPRSGDLSVYWYQQSLDQGLQFLIQYYNGEERAKGNILERFSAQQFPDLHSELNLSSLELGDSALYFCASSVGGPYNEQFFGPGTRLTVL.

The gene calls are TRBV5-1 and TRBJ1-1; 7 positions agree with TRBD1. The germline V gene has CDR1 SGHRS and CDR2 YFSETQ. This CDR3 spans 13 amino acids. The V segment lost 0 bases and the J segment 4 bases; nucleotides outside the gene matches: 0. CDR3 sequence reads: CASSLDRGTEAFF. The CDR3 coding sequence is TGCGCCAGCAGCTTGGACAGGGGCACTGAAGCTTTCTTT.

The rearrangement joins TRBV6-6 to TRBJ1-2; D unresolved. With 5 bases removed from V and 4 bases from J, the gap between germline ends came to 17 bases. Germline V gene sequence: CDR1 MNHNY, CDR2 SVGAGI (reference sequence). The CDR3 loop spans 15 amino acids. The CDR3 nucleotides are TGTGCCAGCAGTACTTATCCAACGACCTTCTATGGCTACACCTTC. It translates to CASSTYPTTFYGYTF.

The rearrangement joins TRBV6-1 to TRBJ1-1, with D perhaps matching TRBD1 (6 bases). CDR3 size: 14 residues. CDR1 is MNHNS and CDR2 is SASEGT in the germline V gene. V lost 4 bases, J lost 1 base, and 10 bases lay in between. CDR3 in DNA: TGTGCCAGCAGTGGGAGGGGGGCGAACACTGAAGCTTTCTTT. It translates to CASSGRGANTEAFF.

The V gene is TRBV7-3, the J gene TRBJ1-1; D ambiguous. The germline V gene encodes CDR1 SGHTA and CDR2 FQGTGA. The ends were cut back, 5 bases at V and 6 bases at J, with 13 bases in the middle. This CDR3 region has 13 residues. The CDR3 DNA is TGTGCCAGCAGCCTCCTAGGCAAATCTGAAGCTTTCTTT. As protein: CASSLLGKSEAFF.

The chain carries TRBV11-2 and TRBJ2-4; perhaps TRBD2 as D (5 bases). With 5 bases removed from V and 0 bases from J, the gap between germline ends came to 20 bases. Germline V gives CDR1 SGHAT, CDR2 FQNNGV. The CDR3 consists of 18 residues. DNA for the CDR3: TGTGCCAGCAGCCCTAGCCGGAGCCCCTTACTAGCCAAAAACATTCAGTACTTC. Protein sequence: CASSPSRSPLLAKNIQYF.

The chain carries TRBV6-5 and TRBJ2-7, with TRBD1 matching over 7 bases. Germline V lookup: CDR1 MNHEY, CDR2 SVGAGI. This CDR3 has 15 amino acids. Trimming took 5 bases from V and 3 from J; bases not matched to a gene: 10. The CDR3 sequence is CASSKPSGQHYEQYF. The CDR3 coding sequence is TGTGCCAGCAGTAAACCCTCGGGACAGCACTACGAGCAGTACTTC.

The rearrangement uses TRBV28 and TRBJ1-2, with 10 bases lining up with TRBD1. V shed 5 bases and J 7 bases; nucleotides not matched to a gene: 4. CDR3 length: 13 amino acids. CDR1 MDHEN and CDR2 SYDVKM come from the germline V gene. The DNA of the CDR3 is TGTGCCAGCAGTGCGGACAGGGGGAGTGGCTACACCTTC. Residues: CASSADRGSGYTF.

The gene calls are TRBV9 and TRBJ2-3, with 11 nucleotides matching TRBD2. V was pared by 3 bases and J by 1 base, with 19 bases of the junction left unmatched. The length of the CDR3 is 21 residues. Germline V gene sequence: CDR1 SGDLS, CDR2 YYNGEE. CDR3 DNA sequence: TGTGCCAGCAGCGCGCCCGGGTCGCTAGCGGGAGGTCATTTAGGCACAGATACGCAGTATTTT. Its translation: CASSAPGSLAGGHLGTDTQYF.

This clone was picked up one time. This chain connects TRBV11-2 to TRBJ2-3; 8 bases align to TRBD2. Germline CDR1 SGHAT, CDR2 FQNNGV. The CDR3 length is 15 residues. The junction had 4 bases not matched to a gene; V was cut back by 1 base and J by 4 bases. As DNA, the CDR3 is TGTGCCAGCAGCTTAGGAGCGGGAGAATCAGATACGCAGTATTTT. Translated, it gives CASSLGAGESDTQYF.

The chain is built from TRBV5-5 and TRBJ1-3, with 7 bases lining up with TRBD1. V trimming: 4 bases; J trimming: 2 bases; junction bases outside the gene matches: 6. The CDR3 has 15 amino acids. The germline CDR1 and CDR2 sequences are SGHKS and YYEKEE (reference sequence). CDR3 in amino acids: CASSVRGDPGNTIYF. The CDR3 DNA reads TGTGCCAGCAGCGTCAGGGGGGACCCTGGAAACACCATATATTTT.

The chain couples TRBV28 to TRBJ1-2; tentative D call: TRBD1 (5 bases). The length of the CDR3 is 13 residues. Trimming stripped 6 bases from V and 4 bases from J, with 12 bases between. Looked up from germline, CDR1 is MDHEN and CDR2 is SYDVKM. CDR3 in amino acids: CASRGGGGYGYTF. The CDR3 coding sequence is TGTGCCAGCAGGGGGGGTGGGGGCTATGGCTACACCTTC.

This chain connects TRBV29-1 to TRBJ2-7, with 11 bases identical to TRBD2. The germline V gene has CDR1 SQVTM and CDR2 ANQGSEA. The CDR3 loop spans 14 amino acids. V shed 6 bases, J shed 4 bases, and the junction held 8 bases outside the gene matches. The DNA for the CDR3 is TGCAGCGTCGCCGGGACTAGCGGAACTTACGAGCAGTACTTC. Protein sequence: CSVAGTSGTYEQYF.

The chain employs TRBV7-9 and TRBJ2-7; D may be TRBD1 (5 bases). Trimming pared 1 base from V and 0 bases from J, leaving 7 bases between. The germline gives CDR1 SEHNR, CDR2 FQNEAQ (reference sequence). The CDR3 runs 14 residues. The DNA of the CDR3 is TGTGCCAGCAGCTTAGATGGACACTCCTACGAGCAGTACTTC. It yields the protein CASSLDGHSYEQYF.

The chain recombines TRBV28 with TRBJ1-1, with D maybe TRBD1 (6 bases). Germline V gene lookup returns CDR1 MDHEN and CDR2 SYDVKM. There are 16 residues in the CDR3. Deletions cut 5 bases from V and 0 bases from J, with 16 bases between. The CDR3 loop is CASSLRQGPMNTEAFF. The CDR3 region has the DNA TGTGCCAGCAGTCTACGCCAGGGGCCCATGAACACTGAAGCTTTCTTT.

The rearrangement joins TRBV30 to TRBJ2-2, with D hard to call. Looked up from germline, CDR1 is GTSNPN and CDR2 is SVGIG (reference sequence). This CDR3 has 16 amino acids. V lost 3 bases and J lost 1, with 15 bases in between. CDR3 sequence: CAWRPGFRMNTGELFF. CDR3 nucleotides: TGTGCCTGGAGACCCGGGTTCCGCATGAACACCGGGGAGCTGTTTTTT.

The rearrangement joins TRBV19 to TRBJ1-5, with D possibly TRBD1 on 5 matching bases. CDR1 LNHDA and CDR2 SQIVND come from the germline V gene (reference sequence). Deletions cut 5 bases from V and 0 bases from J, with 17 bases between. This CDR3 comprises 17 residues. In nucleotides, the CDR3 is TGTGCCAGTAGTCCTCATCGAACAGGTTATAGCAATCAGCCCCAGCATTTT. It specifies CASSPHRTGYSNQPQHF. The full variable domain, with the rest looked up from reference TRBV19 and TRBJ1-5, is DGGITQSPKYLFRKEGQNVTLSCEQNLNHDAMYWYRQDPGQGLRLIYYSQIVNDFQKGDIAEGYSVSREKKESFPLTVTSAQKNPTAFYLCASSPHRTGYSNQPQHFGDGTRLSIL.

The rearrangement uses TRBV7-9 and TRBJ1-1; D perhaps matches TRBD1 (5 bases). Germline V gene sequence: CDR1 SEHNR, CDR2 FQNEAQ (reference sequence). The CDR3 has 17 residues. Trimming took 2 bases from V and 0 from J, leaving 16 bases between them. The CDR3 loop reads CASSLSDSREMNTEAFF. In nucleotides, the CDR3 is TGTGCCAGCAGCTTAAGTGACAGCCGGGAAATGAACACTGAAGCTTTCTTT.

This chain joins TRBV30 and TRBJ1-3; D is perhaps TRBD1 (5 bases). Trimming cost V 3 bases and J 0 bases, with 9 bases left between them. Germline CDR1 reads GTSNPN; CDR2 reads SVGIG (reference sequence). The CDR3 runs 14 residues. The CDR3, as DNA: TGTGCCTGGAGACCAGGGAGCTCTGGAAACACCATATATTTT. This translates into CAWRPGSSGNTIYF.

On this clone itself: A junction boundary mismatches the germline segment, possibly from a read error. At the DNA level, this CDR3 is encoded by other sequences in the same sample as well. The chain joins TRBV20-1 to TRBJ2-1; D unresolved. This CDR3 is 11 amino acids long. Germline V gives CDR1 DFQATT, CDR2 SNEGSKA (reference sequence). CDR3 protein: CSASADNEQFF. For the CDR3, the DNA is TGCAGTGCTAGTGCCGACAATGAACAGTTCTTC.

The chain is built from TRBV29-1 and TRBJ2-7, with D perhaps TRBD1 (6 bases). Per germline, CDR1 SQVTM and CDR2 ANQGSEA. CDR3 length: 12 amino acids. The V and J ends lost 5 bases and 3 bases respectively, with 11 bases between them. CDR3 region: CSVLGGYYEQYF. The CDR3 bases are TGCAGCGTTCTAGGGGGTTACTACGAGCAGTACTTC.

The rearrangement uses TRBV19 and TRBJ2-7; possible D gene TRBD1, 6 bases. Per germline, CDR1 LNHDA and CDR2 SQIVND (reference sequence). CDR3 size: 14 residues. V was trimmed by 8 bases and J by 2 bases, leaving 16 bases between them. Here the CDR3 reads CASLSWDNPYEQYF. Written as DNA, the CDR3 is TGTGCCAGTTTGTCGTGGGACAACCCCTACGAGCAGTACTTC.